Below, one TCR beta chain is given with its context. It was the roughly 110-subject validation cohort, separate from the approximately 670-subject first cohort, to which the donors belonged. Sequenced by immunoSEQ multiplex PCR; TCRdb stores in-frame clones only, minus some. This table holds 330,000 or so clones, about nine tenths found once. This entry is derived from a study of cytomegalovirus exposure and HLA in healthy donors. Looking at the study overall: The 130 or so validation repertoires, a later analysis reported, used the same platform as the approximately 700 first-cohort repertoires.

This CDR3 comprises 12 residues. Trimming stripped 5 bases from V and 4 bases from J, with 7 bases between. Looked up from germline, CDR1 is SGHAT and CDR2 is FQNNGV. Material: PBMCs. The chain combines TRBV11-2 with TRBJ2-3; tentatively, D is TRBD2 (6 bases). The TCR comes from a woman under 30 in good health and CMV-seronegative. As DNA, the CDR3 is TGTGCCAGCAGCACGGGAGCAGATACGCAGTATTTT. The encoded protein is CASSTGADTQYF.